The clone carrying this T cell receptor beta chain was observed a handful of times. Its target is not known. TCRdb reprocessed the reads via MiXCR and lists one record per CDR3 protein. The sample consists of fewer than 1,000,000 distinct CDR3 sequences, approximately 33% of them appearing once. This specimen comes from a study of T cell repertoires in cytomegalovirus infection. Whole-study context: Used in the study were CMV epitopes, some recently identified and HLA-C-restricted, others well-studied and HLA-B-restricted. CMV infection together with matching HLA type was indicated by public TCR beta signatures.

Germline-derived CDR1 and CDR2 are LNHDA and SQIVND (reference sequence). The ends lost 3 bases at V and 5 bases at J; junction bases unmatched: 9. This CDR3 spans 16 amino acids. V is TRBV19 and J is TRBJ2-1; 8 bases align to TRBD2. This TCR derives from a human donor in good health (CMV status not recorded). Some clones in this sample may be carry-over from other donors' samples. Here the sequenced sample was cultured CD8+ T cells from PBMCs, taken from culture after CMV antigen stimulation. CDR3 in amino acids: CASSILPGGYDNEQFF. In DNA, the CDR3 is TGTGCCAGTAGTATTCTACCGGGGGGGTACGACAATGAGCAGTTCTTC.